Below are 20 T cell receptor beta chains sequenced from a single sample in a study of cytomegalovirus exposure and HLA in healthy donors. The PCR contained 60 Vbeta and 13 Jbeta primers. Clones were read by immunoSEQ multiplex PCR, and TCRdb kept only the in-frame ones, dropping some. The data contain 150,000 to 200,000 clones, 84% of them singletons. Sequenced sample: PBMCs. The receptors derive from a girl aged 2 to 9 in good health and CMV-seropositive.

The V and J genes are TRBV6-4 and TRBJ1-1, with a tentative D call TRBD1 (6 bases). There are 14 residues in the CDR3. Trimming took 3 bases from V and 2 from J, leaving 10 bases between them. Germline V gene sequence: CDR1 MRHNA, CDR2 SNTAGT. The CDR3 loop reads CASSELGANTEAFF. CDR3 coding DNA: TGTGCCAGCAGTGAACTGGGGGCAAACACTGAAGCTTTCTTT.

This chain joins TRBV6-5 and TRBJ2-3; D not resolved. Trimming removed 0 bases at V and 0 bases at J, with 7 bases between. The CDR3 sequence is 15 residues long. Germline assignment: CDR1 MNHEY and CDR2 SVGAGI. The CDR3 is CASSYSQYSTDTQYF. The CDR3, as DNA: TGTGCCAGCAGTTACTCCCAGTATAGCACAGATACGCAGTATTTT.

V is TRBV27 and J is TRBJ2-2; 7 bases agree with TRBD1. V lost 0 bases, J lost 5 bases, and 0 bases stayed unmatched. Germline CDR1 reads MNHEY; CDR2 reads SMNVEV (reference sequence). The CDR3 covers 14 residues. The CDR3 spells CASSLSTGTGELFF. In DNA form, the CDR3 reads TGTGCCAGCAGTTTATCGACAGGGACCGGGGAGCTGTTTTTT.

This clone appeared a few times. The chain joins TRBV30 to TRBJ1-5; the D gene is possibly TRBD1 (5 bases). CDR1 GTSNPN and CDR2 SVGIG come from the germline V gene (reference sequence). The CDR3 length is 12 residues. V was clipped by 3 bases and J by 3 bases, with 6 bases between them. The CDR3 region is CAWSRVNQPQHF. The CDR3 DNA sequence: TGTGCCTGGAGCAGGGTCAATCAGCCCCAGCATTTT.

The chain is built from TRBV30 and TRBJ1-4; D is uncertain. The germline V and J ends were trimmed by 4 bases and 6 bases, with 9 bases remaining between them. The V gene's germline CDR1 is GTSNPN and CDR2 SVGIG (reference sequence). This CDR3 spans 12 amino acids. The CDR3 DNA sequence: TGTGCCTGGACCGAGGGATATGAAAAACTGTTTTTT. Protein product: CAWTEGYEKLFF.

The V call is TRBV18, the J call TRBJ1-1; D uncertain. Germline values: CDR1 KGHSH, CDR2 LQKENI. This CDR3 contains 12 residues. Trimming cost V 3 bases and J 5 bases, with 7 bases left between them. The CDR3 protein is CASSPPSTEAFF. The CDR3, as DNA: TGTGCCAGCTCACCCCCTAGTACTGAAGCTTTCTTT.

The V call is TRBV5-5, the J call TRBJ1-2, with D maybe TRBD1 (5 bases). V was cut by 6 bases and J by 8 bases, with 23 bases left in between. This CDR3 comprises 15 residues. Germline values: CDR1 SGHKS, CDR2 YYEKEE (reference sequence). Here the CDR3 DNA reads TGTGCCAGCACCCCGAGCGTCCAGGGCGGCTTCGGCTACACCTTC. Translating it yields CASTPSVQGGFGYTF.

The CDR3 reads CASSPSGRLAVNSYEQYF. The CDR3 coding sequence is TGTGCCAGCAGCCCGAGTGGAAGGCTAGCGGTAAACTCCTACGAGCAGTACTTC. The rearrangement links TRBV7-9 to TRBJ2-7; 7 nucleotides line up with TRBD2. Germline values: CDR1 SEHNR, CDR2 FQNEAQ (reference sequence). With 5 bases clipped from V and 0 bases from J, the junction kept 16 bases outside the gene matches. The CDR3 spans 18 residues.

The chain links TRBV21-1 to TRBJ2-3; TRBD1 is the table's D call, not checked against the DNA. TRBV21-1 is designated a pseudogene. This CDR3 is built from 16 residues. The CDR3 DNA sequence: TGTGCCAGCAGCAAAGAGACAAGGACAGCTTCAGATACGCAGTATTTT. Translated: CASSKETRTASDTQYF.

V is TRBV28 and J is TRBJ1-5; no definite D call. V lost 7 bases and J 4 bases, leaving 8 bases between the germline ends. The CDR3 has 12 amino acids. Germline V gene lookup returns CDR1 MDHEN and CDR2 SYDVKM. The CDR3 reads CASTRRNQPQHF. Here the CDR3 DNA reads TGTGCCAGCACTAGGAGAAATCAGCCCCAGCATTTT.

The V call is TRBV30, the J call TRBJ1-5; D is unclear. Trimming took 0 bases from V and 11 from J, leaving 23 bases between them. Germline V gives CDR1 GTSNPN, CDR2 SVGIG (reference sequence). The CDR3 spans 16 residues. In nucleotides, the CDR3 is TGTGCCTGGAGTGTACCGACCTCACCGGGGTCGAGGGCCCAGCATTTT. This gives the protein CAWSVPTSPGSRAQHF.

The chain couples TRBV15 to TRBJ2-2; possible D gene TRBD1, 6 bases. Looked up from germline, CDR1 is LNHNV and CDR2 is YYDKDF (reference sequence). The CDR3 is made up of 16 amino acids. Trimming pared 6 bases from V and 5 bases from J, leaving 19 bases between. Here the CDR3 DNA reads TGTGCCACCAGAATAGAGGGGGACCCTCTAACCGGGGAGCTGTTTTTT. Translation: CATRIEGDPLTGELFF.

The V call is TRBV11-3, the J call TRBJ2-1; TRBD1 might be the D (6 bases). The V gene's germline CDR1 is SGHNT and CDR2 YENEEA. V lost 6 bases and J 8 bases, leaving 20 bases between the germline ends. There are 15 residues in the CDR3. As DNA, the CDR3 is TGTGCCAGCAGTCGACCCTGGGGGCCTACGGATGAGCAGTTCTTC. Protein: CASSRPWGPTDEQFF.

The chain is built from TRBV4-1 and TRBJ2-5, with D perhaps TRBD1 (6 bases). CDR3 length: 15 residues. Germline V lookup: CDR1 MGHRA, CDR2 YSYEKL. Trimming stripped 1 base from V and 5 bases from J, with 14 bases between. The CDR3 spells CASSQVGSRGETQYF. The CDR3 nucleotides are TGCGCCAGCAGCCAAGTCGGCTCTAGGGGGGAGACCCAGTACTTC.

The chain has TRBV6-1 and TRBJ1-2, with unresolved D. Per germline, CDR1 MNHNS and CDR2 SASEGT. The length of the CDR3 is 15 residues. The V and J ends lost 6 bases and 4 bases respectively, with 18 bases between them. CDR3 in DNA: TGTGCCAGCAGGGAGTCCTCGAGGGAATTCTATGGCTACACCTTC. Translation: CASRESSREFYGYTF.

For the CDR3, the DNA is TGTGGGGGACGGGGGAGCTACACCTTC. Its protein is CGGRGSYTF. V and J are TRBV25-1 and TRBJ1-2, with a weak D call TRBD1 (5 bases). In germline, CDR1 is MGHDK, CDR2 SYGVNS. The CDR3 runs 9 residues.

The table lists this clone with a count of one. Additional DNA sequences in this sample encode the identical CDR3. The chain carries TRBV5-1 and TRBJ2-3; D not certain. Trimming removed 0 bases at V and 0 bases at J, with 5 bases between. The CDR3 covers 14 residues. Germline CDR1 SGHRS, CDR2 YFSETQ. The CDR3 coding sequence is TGCGCCAGCAGCTTGGCGCAGAGCACAGATACGCAGTATTTT. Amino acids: CASSLAQSTDTQYF.

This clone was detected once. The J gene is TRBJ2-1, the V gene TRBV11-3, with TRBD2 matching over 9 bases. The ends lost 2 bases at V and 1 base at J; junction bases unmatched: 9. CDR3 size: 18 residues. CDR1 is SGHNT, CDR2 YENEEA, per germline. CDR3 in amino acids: CASSLLAGGPGSYNEQFF. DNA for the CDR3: TGTGCCAGCAGCTTACTGGCGGGAGGGCCGGGGTCCTACAATGAGCAGTTCTTC.

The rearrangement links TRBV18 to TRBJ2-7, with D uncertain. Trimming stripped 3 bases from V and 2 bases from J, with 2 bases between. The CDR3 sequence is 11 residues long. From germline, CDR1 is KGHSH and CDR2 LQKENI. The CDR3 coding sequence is TGTGCCAGCTCACCCACCTACGAGCAGTACTTC. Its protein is CASSPTYEQYF.

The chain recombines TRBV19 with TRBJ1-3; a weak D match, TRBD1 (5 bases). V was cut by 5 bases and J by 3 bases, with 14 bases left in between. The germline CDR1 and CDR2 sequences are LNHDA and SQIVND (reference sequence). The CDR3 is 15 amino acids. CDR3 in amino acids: CASSVQGARGNTIYF. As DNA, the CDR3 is TGTGCCAGTAGTGTCCAAGGGGCCCGTGGAAACACCATATATTTT.